The entry below describes one T cell receptor beta chain. RNA amounts of roughly 0.45 to 1 ug underwent reverse transcription with random hexamers. MiXCR, run by TCRdb on the immunoSEQ multiplex PCR reads, gives a single entry per CDR3 protein. The data hold 120,000 or so distinct CDR3 sequences, with roughly 95% observed a single time. The authors negatively isolated CD8+ and CD4+ T cells and FACS-enriched TEMRA cells. This specimen comes from a study of CD8 T cells in Susac syndrome. The clonotype comes from a human donor with Susac syndrome. Sample: CD4+ T cells from PBMCs.

CDR3 in amino acids: CASSLQGPSSGANVLTF. Here the CDR3 DNA reads TGCGCCAGCAGCCTACAGGGACCCTCCTCTGGGGCCAACGTCCTGACTTTC. V gene TRBV5-1 combines with J gene TRBJ2-6; perhaps TRBD1 as D (6 bases). CDR3 length: 17 amino acids. V lost 4 bases to trimming and J lost 0 bases, with 14 bases between them. Germline V CDR1 and CDR2: SGHRS, YFSETQ.